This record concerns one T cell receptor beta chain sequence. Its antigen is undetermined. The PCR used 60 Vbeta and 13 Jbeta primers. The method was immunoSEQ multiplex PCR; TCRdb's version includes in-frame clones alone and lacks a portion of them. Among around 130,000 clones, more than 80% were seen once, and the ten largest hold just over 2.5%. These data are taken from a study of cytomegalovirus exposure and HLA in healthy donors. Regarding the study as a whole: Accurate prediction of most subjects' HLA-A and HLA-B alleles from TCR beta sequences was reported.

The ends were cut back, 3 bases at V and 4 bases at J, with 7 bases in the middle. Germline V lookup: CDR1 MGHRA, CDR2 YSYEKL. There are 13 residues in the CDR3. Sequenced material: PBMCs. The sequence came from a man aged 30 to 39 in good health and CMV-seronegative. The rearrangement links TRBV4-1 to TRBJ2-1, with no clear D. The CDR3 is CASSHGSYNEQFF. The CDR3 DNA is TGCGCCAGCAGCCACGGTAGTTACAATGAGCAGTTCTTC.